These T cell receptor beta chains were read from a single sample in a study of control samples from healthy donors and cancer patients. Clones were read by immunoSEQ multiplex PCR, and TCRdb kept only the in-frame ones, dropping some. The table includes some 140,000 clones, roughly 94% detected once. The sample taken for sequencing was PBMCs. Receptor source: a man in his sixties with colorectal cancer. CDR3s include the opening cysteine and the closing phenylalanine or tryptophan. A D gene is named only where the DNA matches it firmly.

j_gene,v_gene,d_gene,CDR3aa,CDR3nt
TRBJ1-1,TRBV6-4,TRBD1,CASSESGTDIGTEAFF,TGTGCCAGCAGCGAATCCGGGACAGATATAGGCACTGAAGCTTTCTTT
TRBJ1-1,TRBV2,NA,CASSELLGKGTEAFF,TGTGCCAGCAGTGAACTTTTGGGTAAAGGGACTGAAGCTTTCTTT
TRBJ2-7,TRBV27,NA,CASSPRRDSYEQYF,TGTGCCAGCAGTCCCCGCAGAGACTCCTACGAGCAGTACTTC
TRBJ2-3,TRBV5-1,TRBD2,CASSLRASGGDTQYF,TGCGCCAGCAGCTTGCGGGCTAGCGGGGGAGATACGCAGTATTTT
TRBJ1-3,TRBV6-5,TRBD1,CASRRQGAPGNTIYF,TGTGCCAGCAGGAGACAGGGGGCGCCGGGAAACACCATATATTTT
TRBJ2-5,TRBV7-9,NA,CASSGAGAGETQYF,TGTGCCAGCAGCGGTGCTGGGGCGGGAGAGACCCAGTACTTC
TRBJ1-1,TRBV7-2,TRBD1,CASSLDRGRAEAFF,TGTGCCAGCAGCTTAGACAGGGGGCGCGCTGAAGCTTTCTTT
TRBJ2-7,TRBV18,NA,CASSQVSSYEQYF,TGTGCCAGCTCACAGGTGAGCTCCTACGAGCAGTACTTC
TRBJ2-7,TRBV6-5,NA,CASRAERAGFYEQYF,TGTGCCAGCAGAGCCGAACGGGCCGGGTTCTACGAGCAGTACTTC
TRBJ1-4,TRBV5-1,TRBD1,CASSSHTGTGGEKLFF,TGCGCCAGCAGCTCCCACACCGGGACAGGAGGCGAAAAACTGTTTTTT
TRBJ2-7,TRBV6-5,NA,CASSRDVERYEQYF,TGTGCCAGCAGTAGGGACGTCGAACGCTACGAGCAGTACTTC
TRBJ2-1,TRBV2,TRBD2,CASSEIGASGGNEQFF,TGTGCCAGCAGTGAAATAGGGGCTAGCGGGGGCAATGAGCAGTTCTTC
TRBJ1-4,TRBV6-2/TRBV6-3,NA,CASSYPEDEATNEKLFF,TGTGCCAGCAGTTACCCCGAGGACGAAGCAACTAATGAAAAACTGTTTTTT
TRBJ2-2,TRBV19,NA,CASGTGELFF,TGTGCCAGTGGAACCGGGGAGCTGTTTTTT
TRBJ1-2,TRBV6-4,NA,CASSDSSSRNYGYTF,TGTGCCAGCAGTGACTCCTCGTCCAGGAACTATGGCTACACCTTC
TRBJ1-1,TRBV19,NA,CASISRRNTEAFF,TGTGCCAGTATCTCCAGGAGGAACACTGAAGCTTTCTTT
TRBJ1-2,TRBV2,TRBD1,CASRRDRGDGYTF,TGTGCCAGCAGGAGGGACAGGGGGGATGGCTACACCTTC
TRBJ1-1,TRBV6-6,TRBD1,CASSGQGNEAFF,TGTGCCAGCAGTGGACAGGGGAATGAAGCTTTCTTT
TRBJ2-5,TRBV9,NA,CASSVATGQGLAGDQETQYF,TGTGCCAGCAGCGTAGCCACAGGACAGGGTTTAGCGGGGGACCAAGAGACCCAGTACTTC
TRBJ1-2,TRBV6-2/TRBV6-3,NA,CASSYWSPLGGYTF,TGTGCCAGCAGTTACTGGTCACCCTTGGGGGGCTACACCTTC
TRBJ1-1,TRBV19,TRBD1,CASRRSRDSMNTEAFF,TGTGCCAGTAGGCGGTCCCGGGACAGTATGAACACTGAAGCTTTCTTT
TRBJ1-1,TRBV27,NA,CASSSPGLNTEAFF,TGTGCCAGCAGTTCACCGGGACTGAACACTGAAGCTTTCTTT
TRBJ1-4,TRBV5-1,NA,CASSAPTGDENEKLFF,TGCGCCAGCAGCGCCCCAACAGGCGACGAAAATGAAAAACTGTTTTTT
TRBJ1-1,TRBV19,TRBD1,CASSIDRLSWGDSGTEAFF,TGTGCCAGTAGTATAGATCGGTTGAGCTGGGGGGACAGTGGCACTGAAGCTTTCTTT
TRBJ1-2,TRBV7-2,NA,CASSSQGGNYGYTF,TGTGCCAGCAGCTCCCAGGGTGGAAACTATGGCTACACCTTC
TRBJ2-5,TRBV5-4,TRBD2,CASSGGLAGAEPYF,TGTGCCAGCAGCGGGGGACTAGCGGGGGCCGAACCGTACTTC
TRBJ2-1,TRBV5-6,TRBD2,CASSLGRTSGGRGNEQFF,TGTGCCAGCAGCTTGGGGCGGACTAGCGGGGGGCGCGGGAATGAGCAGTTCTTC